The 15 T cell receptor beta chains below were found in one sample sequenced in a study of T cell responses to AZD1222 COVID-19 vaccine. The table came from immunoSEQ multiplex PCR; TCRdb's copy has only in-frame clones and leaves some out. The sample has about 130,000 clones; over 85% are singletons. Sequenced material: peripheral blood, taken on day 0 of AZD1222 vaccination. These receptors originate from an adult in good health.

The chain uses TRBV7-2 and TRBJ1-2; the D is unclear. This CDR3 spans 16 amino acids. The V gene lost 4 bases and the J gene lost 6 bases, with 21 bases spanning the gap. Germline assignment: CDR1 SGHTA and CDR2 FQGNSA. The CDR3 is CASSSSVNGDGDGYTF. In DNA form, the CDR3 reads TGTGCCAGCAGCTCTAGTGTTAACGGTGACGGTGATGGCTACACCTTC.

The V call is TRBV7-9, the J call TRBJ1-4; perhaps TRBD1 as D (5 bases). The CDR3 totals 15 residues. Trimming pared 4 bases from V and 7 bases from J, leaving 16 bases between. From germline, CDR1 is SEHNR and CDR2 FQNEAQ (reference sequence). DNA for the CDR3: TGTGCCAGCAGCTCCACGGGGGAGGTTCGTGAAAAACTGTTTTTT. Protein product: CASSSTGEVREKLFF.

The chain has TRBV6-5 and TRBJ1-1; D not certain. The CDR3 consists of 15 residues. Germline-derived CDR1 and CDR2 are MNHEY and SVGAGI. Trimming stripped 2 bases from V and 0 bases from J, with 10 bases between. The CDR3 region is CASSYAERLNTEAFF. CDR3 nucleotides: TGTGCCAGCAGTTACGCTGAGCGCTTGAACACTGAAGCTTTCTTT.

This sequence joins TRBV5-1 and TRBJ1-4; tentative D call: TRBD1 (5 bases). Germline V gene data show CDR1 as SGHRS and CDR2 as YFSETQ. The CDR3 is 15 amino acids. The ends were cut back, 0 bases at V and 3 bases at J, with 9 bases in the middle. The CDR3 region is CASSLAGIANEKLFF. The CDR3, as DNA: TGCGCCAGCAGCTTGGCAGGGATCGCTAATGAAAAACTGTTTTTT. Looking up the rest from reference TRBV5-1 and TRBJ1-4 gives the full variable domain: KAGVTQTPRYLIKTRGQQVTLSCSPISGHRSVSWYQQTPGQGLQFLFEYFSETQRNKGNFPGRFSGRQFSNSRSEMNVSTLELGDSALYLCASSLAGIANEKLFFGSGTQLSVL.

The J gene is TRBJ1-1, the V gene TRBV3-1 (or the pseudogene TRBV3-2), with 7 bases lining up with TRBD1. V lost 4 bases and J lost 2; bases outside the gene matches: 7. This CDR3 has 15 residues. Germline CDR1 LGHDT, CDR2 YNNKEL (reference sequence). The CDR3 sequence is CASSPQRGLNTEAFF. In DNA, the CDR3 is TGTGCCAGCAGCCCTCAGAGGGGGCTTAACACTGAAGCTTTCTTT.

The CDR3: CATSDSTVSYGYTF. DNA of the CDR3: TGTGCCACCAGTGATTCTACTGTAAGTTATGGCTACACCTTC. This chain uses TRBV24-1 with TRBJ1-2; no firm D call. The CDR3 runs to 14 residues. CDR1 KGHDR and CDR2 SFDVKD come from the germline V gene. V was clipped by 2 bases and J by 5 bases, with 11 bases between them.

A word on this clone: The same CDR3 also results from other DNA sequences found in this sample. This chain joins TRBV7-9 and TRBJ1-1; TRBD1 might be the D (5 bases). Germline V gene data show CDR1 as SEHNR and CDR2 as FQNEAQ (reference sequence). V was shortened by 3 bases and J by 1 base, with 9 bases between the two germline ends. This CDR3 is built from 14 residues. The CDR3 loop reads CASSFSGANTEAFF. The CDR3, as DNA: TGTGCCAGCAGCTTTAGTGGGGCGAACACTGAAGCTTTCTTT.

This clone was counted a single time. This chain links TRBV21-1 with TRBJ2-5; the table's D call TRBD2 went unverified against the DNA. TRBV21-1 is a documented pseudogene. The length of the CDR3 is 17 residues. The CDR3 DNA reads as TGTGCCAGCAGCAAAATCCGGACTAGCGGAGCTCAAGAGACCCAGTACTTC. Its protein product is CASSKIRTSGAQETQYF.

This rearrangement joins TRBV14 to TRBJ1-4, with D perhaps matching TRBD1 (5 bases). The CDR3 consists of 14 residues. Germline values: CDR1 SGHDN, CDR2 FVKESK. The V gene lost 4 bases and the J gene lost 5 bases, with 11 bases spanning the gap. CDR3 DNA: TGTGCCAGCAGCCCCGACAGATTCAATGAAAAACTGTTTTTT. Protein: CASSPDRFNEKLFF.

This chain uses TRBV5-1 with TRBJ2-3; either TRBD1 or TRBD2 may fit D (6 bases each). The CDR3 covers 16 residues. V was shortened by 4 bases and J by 3 bases, with 18 bases between the two germline ends. Per the germline V gene, CDR1 is SGHRS and CDR2 is YFSETQ. The chain's CDR3 is CASSLPRGDGTDTQYF. The CDR3 DNA reads as TGCGCCAGCAGCCTGCCTAGGGGGGACGGGACAGATACGCAGTATTTT.

V and J are TRBV6-5 and TRBJ1-1, with a possible D match to TRBD1 (5 bases). The CDR3 sequence is 15 residues long. Looked up from germline, CDR1 is MNHEY and CDR2 is SVGAGI. V was cut by 0 bases and J by 4 bases, with 12 bases left in between. CDR3 sequence: CASSYSIGGTTEAFF. CDR3 nucleotides: TGTGCCAGCAGTTACTCGATCGGAGGGACCACTGAAGCTTTCTTT.

The genes are TRBV5-6 and TRBJ1-5; 9 positions agree with TRBD1. The CDR3 runs 14 residues. The germline gives CDR1 SGHDT, CDR2 YYEEEE. V gave up 0 bases and J gave up 7 bases; unmatched junction bases: 2. CDR3 bases: TGTGCCAGCAGCTTGGGGACAGGGGACCAGCCCCAGCATTTT. Protein product: CASSLGTGDQPQHF.

The rearrangement uses TRBV6-1 and TRBJ1-5; D gene unclear. This CDR3 is built from 16 residues. Trimming stripped 2 bases from V and 2 bases from J, with 13 bases between. In germline, CDR1 is MNHNS, CDR2 SASEGT. CDR3 sequence reads: CASSEFFVSGNQPQHF. CDR3 in DNA: TGTGCCAGCAGTGAATTTTTCGTCAGTGGCAATCAGCCCCAGCATTTT.

V and J are TRBV9 and TRBJ2-1, with 7 bases lining up with TRBD2. Germline CDR1 reads SGDLS; CDR2 reads YYNGEE. CDR3 size: 15 residues. The junction had 5 bases not matched to a gene; V was cut back by 0 bases and J by 5 bases. The CDR3 loop reads CASSVDGTSDNEQFF. The CDR3 bases are TGTGCCAGCAGCGTAGACGGTACTAGCGACAATGAGCAGTTCTTC.

J is TRBJ2-1 and V is TRBV5-4; D unclear. Trimming cost V 4 bases and J 7 bases, with 9 bases left between them. CDR1 and CDR2 from the germline V gene are SGHNT and YYREEE (reference sequence). This CDR3 is built from 12 residues. CDR3 DNA sequence: TGTGCCAGCAGCCAAGCTAGAAATGAGCAGTTCTTC. Translating gives CASSQARNEQFF.